This T cell receptor beta chain was identified in a study of CD8 T cells in ankylosing spondylitis. TCRdb called the 5' RACE reads again in MiXCR, with one record for every CDR3 protein. The sample consists of more than 150,000 distinct CDR3 sequences, 15% to 20% of them appearing once. This clonotype showed up many times. The CDR3 is 16 amino acids. J was trimmed by 0 bases and V by 4 bases; bases with no gene match: 5. Germline assignment: CDR1 MGHRA and CDR2 YSYEKL. This chain joins TRBV4-1 and TRBJ2-3; 9 positions match TRBD2. The TCR comes from a male donor aged 10-35 years with ankylosing spondylitis or in good health (not recorded which). The specimen was blood, either unsorted or a sorted T cell fraction (not recorded which). The CDR3 sequence is CASSRAGGPSTDTQYF. The DNA for the CDR3 is TGCGCCAGCAGCCGGGCGGGAGGGCCTAGCACAGATACGCAGTATTTT.